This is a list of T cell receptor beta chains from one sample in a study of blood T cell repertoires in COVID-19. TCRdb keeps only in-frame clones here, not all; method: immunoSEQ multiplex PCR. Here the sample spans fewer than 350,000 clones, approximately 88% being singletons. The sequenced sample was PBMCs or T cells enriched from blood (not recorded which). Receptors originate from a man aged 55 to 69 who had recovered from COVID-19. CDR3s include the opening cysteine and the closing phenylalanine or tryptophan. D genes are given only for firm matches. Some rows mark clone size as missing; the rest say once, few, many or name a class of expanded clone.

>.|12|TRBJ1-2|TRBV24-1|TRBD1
TGTGCCACCGGGACAGAAGTCTATGGCTACACCTTC
CATGTEVYGYTF
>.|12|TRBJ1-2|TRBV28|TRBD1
TGTGCCACCCGGACAGGGAACTATGGCTACACCTTC
CATRTGNYGYTF
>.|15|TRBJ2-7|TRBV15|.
TGTGCCACCAGCAGAGATCATAGTGAGGTCGAAAGGCAGTACTTC
CATSRDHSEVERQYF
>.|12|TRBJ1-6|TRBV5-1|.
TGCGCCAGCAGCTCCGAACTTTCACCCCTCCACTTT
CASSSELSPLHF
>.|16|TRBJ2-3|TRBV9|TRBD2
TGTGCCAGCAGCGGAACTAGCGGGGGAAACACAGATACGCAGTATTTT
CASSGTSGGNTDTQYF
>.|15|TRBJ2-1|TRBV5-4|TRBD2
TGTGCCAGCAGCTTGTCCAGCGGGAGCGTCGATGAGCAGTTCTTC
CASSLSSGSVDEQFF
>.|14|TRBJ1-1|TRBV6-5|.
TGTGCCAGCAGGTCATTACAGGAAAGGCGGGAAGCTTTCTTT
CASRSLQERREAFF
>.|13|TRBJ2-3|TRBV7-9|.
TGTGCCTTCCCGGGGGAGGACACAGATACGCAGTATTTT
CAFPGEDTDTQYF
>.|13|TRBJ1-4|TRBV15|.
TGTGCCACCCGCAGCGAGGGAATCGAAAAACTGTTTTTT
CATRSEGIEKLFF
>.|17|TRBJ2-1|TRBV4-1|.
TGCGCCAGCAGCCAAGATCTCCGAAGGGGGAGCGGCAATGAGCAGTTCTTC
CASSQDLRRGSGNEQFF
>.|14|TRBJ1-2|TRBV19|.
TGTGCCAGTACCCCGGGCCGGGACTCATATGGCTACACCTTC
CASTPGRDSYGYTF
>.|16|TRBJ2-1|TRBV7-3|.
TGTGCCAGCAGCTCCCAGGGGTTGGGGGCCTACAATGAGCAGTTCTTC
CASSSQGLGAYNEQFF
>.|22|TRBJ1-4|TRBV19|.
TGTGCCAGTAGTATCTCTTCAACGCAGAGTTCGACAGGCGCCAGCCCATTGGAAAAACTGTTTTTT
CASSISSTQSSTGASPLEKLFF
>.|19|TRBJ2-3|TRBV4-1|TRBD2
TGCGCCAGCAGCCAAGGGACTAGCGGGAACCACCCAAACACAGATACGCAGTATTTT
CASSQGTSGNHPNTDTQYF
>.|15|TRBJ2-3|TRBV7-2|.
TGTGCCAGCAGCTTAACGGGAGATAGCACAGATACGCAGTATTTT
CASSLTGDSTDTQYF
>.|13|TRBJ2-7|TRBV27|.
TGTGCCAGCAGTTTACGAGGGCCGGGCGAGCAGTACTTC
CASSLRGPGEQYF
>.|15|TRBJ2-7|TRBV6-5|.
TGTGCCAGCAGTTACTCAAGGCGGCAGGGGAACGAGCAGTACTTC
CASSYSRRQGNEQYF
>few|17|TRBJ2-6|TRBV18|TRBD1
TGTGCCAGCTCACCACCACGACAGGGGGCCGTGGTCAACGTCCTGACTTTC
CASSPPRQGAVVNVLTF
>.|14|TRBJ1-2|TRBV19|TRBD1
TGTGCCAGTACCGACAGACGGACAGGCTATGGCTACACCTTC
CASTDRRTGYGYTF
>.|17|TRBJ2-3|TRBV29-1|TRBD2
TGCAGCGTTGCCGGGACTAGCGGGAGGCCCGTGACAGATACGCAGTATTTT
CSVAGTSGRPVTDTQYF
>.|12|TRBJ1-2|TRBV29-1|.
TGCAGCGTTGAACGGACAGAAGGGCGCTACACCTTC
CSVERTEGRYTF
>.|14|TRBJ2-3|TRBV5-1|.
TGCGCCAGCAGTCGTTGGGCTCCTGGGGATACGCAGTATTTT
CASSRWAPGDTQYF